A single sample is the source of the 20 T cell receptor beta chains below, sequenced in a study of blood T cell repertoires in COVID-19. The protocol was immunoSEQ multiplex PCR, while the TCRdb copy is restricted to in-frame clones and leaves out a portion. The table includes approximately 130,000 clones, approximately 82% detected once. What was sequenced was peripheral blood. The receptor set was obtained from a man aged 40-49 years with active or convalescent COVID-19.

This clone was detected only once. The chain carries TRBV4-2 and TRBJ1-2; 7 bases match TRBD1. The junction had 7 bases not matched to a gene; V was cut back by 0 bases and J by 3 bases. The CDR3 consists of 16 residues. Germline V gives CDR1 LGHNA, CDR2 YNFKEQ. The CDR3 protein is CASSQDLGQAYYGYTF. CDR3 nucleotide sequence: TGTGCCAGCAGCCAAGATCTTGGACAGGCCTACTATGGCTACACCTTC.

The rearrangement links TRBV7-2 to TRBJ2-3; 11 positions match TRBD2. The CDR3 is 17 amino acids. J lost 5 bases, V lost 2 bases, and 9 bases had no gene match. Germline V gene lookup returns CDR1 SGHTA and CDR2 FQGNSA. The CDR3 spells CASSLMPSGGSGDTQYF. CDR3 bases: TGTGCCAGCAGCTTAATGCCTAGCGGGGGGTCGGGAGATACGCAGTATTTT.

The J gene is TRBJ1-2, the V gene TRBV21-1. TRBV21-1 is a recognized pseudogene. There are 12 residues in the CDR3. CDR3 in DNA: TGTGCCAGCAGCGGTGAGGACTATGGCTACACCTTC. Its protein product is CASSGEDYGYTF.

This clone was observed a few times. This chain joins TRBV12-5 and TRBJ2-1; a possible D gene is TRBD1 (5 bases). Germline V gene sequence: CDR1 LGHNT, CDR2 FRNRAP. V lost 1 base to trimming and J lost 3 bases, with 7 bases between them. The CDR3 loop spans 14 amino acids. This CDR3 is CASGLGTLYNEQFF. Here the CDR3 DNA reads TGTGCTAGTGGTTTGGGGACACTCTACAATGAGCAGTTCTTC.

This clone has a handful of counts. The sample holds other DNA sequences that translate to the same CDR3. The V and J genes are TRBV5-1 and TRBJ1-1; D unresolved. The length of the CDR3 is 13 residues. CDR1 SGHRS and CDR2 YFSETQ come from the germline V gene. The V end lost 2 bases, the J end lost 1 base, and 6 bases lay between the germline ends. This CDR3 reads CASSLQRNTEAFF. As DNA, the CDR3 is TGCGCCAGCAGCTTACAGAGGAACACTGAAGCTTTCTTT. The variable domain in full, completed from reference TRBV5-1 and TRBJ1-1, reads KAGVTQTPRYLIKTRGQQVTLSCSPISGHRSVSWYQQTPGQGLQFLFEYFSETQRNKGNFPGRFSGRQFSNSRSEMNVSTLELGDSALYLCASSLQRNTEAFFGQGTRLTVV.

The chain recombines TRBV6-5 with TRBJ2-7; weak D call: TRBD2 (7 bases). Trimming left V 7 bases short and J 6 bases short, with 22 bases between. The germline V gene has CDR1 MNHEY and CDR2 SVGAGI. This CDR3 contains 15 residues. This CDR3 is CASTGGWTASFEQYF. The DNA for the CDR3 is TGTGCCAGCACCGGGGGGTGGACAGCTAGCTTCGAGCAGTACTTC.

This clone occurred a few times. The genes are TRBV25-1 and TRBJ2-2, with 7 positions matching TRBD2. CDR1 and CDR2 from the germline V gene are MGHDK and SYGVNS. V trimming: 4 bases; J trimming: 6 bases; junction bases outside the gene matches: 2. There are 13 residues in the CDR3. The CDR3 loop reads CASSGGGPGELFF. CDR3 bases: TGTGCCAGCAGTGGGGGGGGACCCGGGGAGCTGTTTTTT.

The chain recombines TRBV18 with TRBJ2-7; TRBD1 agrees at 8 bases. CDR1 KGHSH and CDR2 LQKENI come from the germline V gene. The trim removed 2 bases at V and 3 bases at J, leaving 6 bases unmatched. This CDR3 is 15 amino acids long. The DNA of the CDR3 is TGTGCCAGCTCACCAAAGGCAGGGGGCGTCTACGAGCAGTACTTC. It translates to CASSPKAGGVYEQYF.

The CDR3 DNA reads TGCAGCGTTCCGCAGGACAGGGGGTTTACCGGGGAGCTGTTTTTT. Residues: CSVPQDRGFTGELFF. V is TRBV29-1 and J is TRBJ2-2; 10 positions agree with TRBD1. The CDR3 has 15 amino acids. CDR1 and CDR2 (germline): SQVTM, ANQGSEA. Trimming removed 5 bases from V and 5 bases from J; junction bases left unmatched: 8.

V usage is TRBV6-1 and J usage is TRBJ1-5; maybe TRBD1 (5 bases). The CDR3 has 16 amino acids. Germline loops: CDR1 MNHNS, CDR2 SASEGT. The ends were cut back, 2 bases at V and 5 bases at J, with 16 bases in the middle. The CDR3: CASSEMVTGNYQPQHF. The CDR3 DNA is TGTGCCAGCAGTGAAATGGTCACAGGAAACTATCAGCCCCAGCATTTT.

The DNA for the CDR3 is TGTGCCAGCAGTGACTACAGCACTGAAGCTTTCTTT. Its translation is CASSDYSTEAFF. This sequence joins TRBV25-1 and TRBJ1-1; D unclear. V was cut by 3 bases and J by 4 bases, with 6 bases left in between. CDR1 and CDR2 from the germline V gene are MGHDK and SYGVNS. The CDR3 is made up of 12 amino acids.

CDR3 coding DNA: TGTGCCAGTAGTTTTGTCGACAACTCCTACGAGCAGTACTTC. Its translation is CASSFVDNSYEQYF. The chain recombines TRBV19 with TRBJ2-7; D not certain. V was cut by 5 bases and J by 0 bases, with 11 bases left in between. There are 14 residues in the CDR3. Germline CDR1 and CDR2: LNHDA and SQIVND (reference sequence).

The CDR3 bases are TGTGCCAGCAGCTTGGCGCGACAGAACTATGGCTACACCTTC. Protein sequence: CASSLARQNYGYTF. V gene TRBV5-4 combines with J gene TRBJ1-2; D is possibly TRBD1 (5 bases). Trimming shortened V by 0 bases and J by 2 bases, and 8 bases separated the two germline ends. This CDR3 has 14 residues. CDR1 is SGHNT, CDR2 YYREEE, per germline (reference sequence).

The chain has TRBV6-5 and TRBJ2-3, with 8 positions matching TRBD1. This CDR3 is 16 amino acids long. CDR1 MNHEY and CDR2 SVGAGI come from the germline V gene. The trim removed 3 bases at V and 2 bases at J, leaving 7 bases unmatched. CDR3 loop: CASSYPGTGNTDTQYF. The CDR3, as DNA: TGTGCCAGCAGTTATCCCGGGACAGGTAACACAGATACGCAGTATTTT.

This sequence joins TRBV15 and TRBJ2-1; TRBD2 agrees at 7 bases. Germline values: CDR1 LNHNV, CDR2 YYDKDF (reference sequence). This CDR3 comprises 16 residues. V shed 5 bases, J shed 8 bases, and the junction held 15 bases outside the gene matches. CDR3 nucleotides: TGTGCCACCAGCTTCCGTACGGGGGGAGCCTCGGATGAGCAGTTCTTC. It yields the protein CATSFRTGGASDEQFF.

The chain joins TRBV6-4 to TRBJ2-2; TRBD1 aligns across 7 bases. The CDR3 extends over 16 amino acids. With 0 bases clipped from V and 1 base from J, the junction kept 2 bases outside the gene matches. Germline CDR1 is MRHNA and CDR2 is SNTAGT. CDR3 coding DNA: TGTGCCAGCAGTGACTCACAGGGGAGGAACACCGGGGAGCTGTTTTTT. Translated, it gives CASSDSQGRNTGELFF.

The V and J genes are TRBV19 and TRBJ2-5, with 9 bases aligning to TRBD1. CDR1 and CDR2 (germline): LNHDA, SQIVND (reference sequence). The length of the CDR3 is 14 residues. V was clipped by 4 bases and J by 5 bases; unmatched bases: 5. The CDR3 DNA follows: TGTGCCAGTAGTAAGGCGGGACAGGGTGAGACCCAGTACTTC. Its translation: CASSKAGQGETQYF. Full variable domain (remainder filled in from reference TRBV19 and TRBJ2-5): DGGITQSPKYLFRKEGQNVTLSCEQNLNHDAMYWYRQDPGQGLRLIYYSQIVNDFQKGDIAEGYSVSREKKESFPLTVTSAQKNPTAFYLCASSKAGQGETQYFGPGTRLLVL.

The chain joins TRBV11-2 to TRBJ2-7; D ambiguous. The CDR3 extends over 14 amino acids. The germline V gene has CDR1 SGHAT and CDR2 FQNNGV. V was cut by 1 base and J by 1 base, with 8 bases left in between. As DNA, the CDR3 is TGTGCCAGCAGCTTAGGTAGCTTGTCCTACGAGCAGTACTTC. Residues: CASSLGSLSYEQYF.

This clone was seen a single time. The J gene is TRBJ2-7, the V gene TRBV29-1; 7 positions agree with TRBD1. The V gene end was trimmed by 1 base and the J gene end by 6 bases; junction bases not matched to a gene: 3. Germline V gives CDR1 SQVTM, CDR2 ANQGSEA. The CDR3 totals 12 residues. CDR3 coding DNA: TGCAGCGTTGAAGGACAGGGACGCGAGCAGTACTTC. It yields the protein CSVEGQGREQYF.

This clone was detected once. This chain links TRBV5-8 with TRBJ2-4; no definite D call. This CDR3 has 13 amino acids. CDR1 SGHTS and CDR2 YDEGEE come from the germline V gene. The germline V and J ends were trimmed by 2 bases and 1 base, with 4 bases remaining between them. The CDR3 region has the DNA TGTGCCAGCAGCTTAGAGGCCAAAAACATTCAGTACTTC. As protein: CASSLEAKNIQYF.